This paragraph reports one T cell receptor (beta chain). This entry comes from a study of blood T cell repertoires in COVID-19. Study at large: Samples came from the United States, Italy and Spain, spanning acute and convalescent COVID-19. T cells, B-cell-depleted T cells, or PBMCs supplied cDNA or gDNA.

Per the authors' pipeline: Reference gene primer amplification gave estimated nucleated cell counts. Only in-frame clones appear in the TCRdb table, and some are missing; sequencing was by immunoSEQ multiplex PCR. Clone size and V and J calls were adopted from that table, with D and trimming inferred from the DNA. Of some 81,000 clones listed, less than 95% were seen once; the top ten hold roughly 1%. This CDR3 has 15 residues. V shed 4 bases and J shed 3 bases, with 16 bases lying between them. Per the germline V gene, CDR1 is MDHEN and CDR2 is SYDVKM. Material for sequencing was peripheral blood. The origin of this receptor is a woman aged 45-65 years in a cohort sampled during active COVID-19. The J gene is TRBJ2-7, the V gene TRBV28; D possibly corresponds to TRBD2 (6 bases). The CDR3 sequence: CASSSPGTFYYEQYF. The CDR3 nucleotides read TGTGCCAGCAGTTCCCCCGGGACTTTCTACTACGAGCAGTACTTC.